This entry describes one T cell receptor beta chain. The data derive from a study of control samples from healthy donors and cancer patients. Libraries were prepared by immunoSEQ multiplex PCR; TCRdb keeps only in-frame clonotypes and omits some of them. The sample records just over 80,000 clones, about 94% being singletons. Per the germline V gene, CDR1 is MNHEY and CDR2 is SMNVEV (reference sequence). V was clipped by 5 bases and J by 4 bases, with 21 bases between them. The CDR3 spans 17 residues. This TCR was sampled from a woman aged 18-29 years in good health. J is TRBJ2-1 and V is TRBV27; D is undetermined. Sequenced sample: blood. Here the CDR3 DNA reads TGTGCCAGCAGTCCAACACGTATCCCTCAAAAATACAATGAGCAGTTCTTC. Translated, it gives CASSPTRIPQKYNEQFF.